A selection of T cell receptor beta chains follows, all from one sample in a study of shared clonotypes between healthy human individuals. Repertoires were generated with immunoSEQ multiplex PCR, while TCRdb's copy carries only in-frame clones and drops some. The repertoire holds about 1.1 million clones, 77% seen once, with 0.89% in the top ten. The specimen was memory CD4+ T cells from PBMCs. These receptors came from a man in his late teens or twenties in good health. Some clones in this sample may be carry-over from other donors' samples. Both conserved end residues are part of each CDR3. Fields, in order: CDR3 DNA, CDR3 protein, clone size, V gene, D gene, J gene. A D gene is named only where the DNA matches it firmly. Size values are once, few and many counts, or a class for expanded clones, and some rows have none.

cdr3_nt: TGTGCCAGCAGCCTTGGGATGGCGGCAACTAATGAAAAACTGTTTTTT
cdr3_aa: CASSLGMAATNEKLFF
clone_size: few
v_call: TRBV11-3
d_call: .
j_call: TRBJ1-4

cdr3_nt: TGTGCAAGTCGCTTAGAGGACAGGGGGCGCATTGAGACCTACGAGCAGTACTTC
cdr3_aa: CASRLEDRGRIETYEQYF
clone_size: .
v_call: TRBV12-2
d_call: .
j_call: TRBJ2-7

cdr3_nt: TGTGCCAGCACTACAGCAGGGGCCCTTGAAGCTTTCTTT
cdr3_aa: CASTTAGALEAFF
clone_size: .
v_call: TRBV28
d_call: .
j_call: TRBJ1-1

cdr3_nt: TGTGCCAGCAGCCGTGGGACTTTAACCGGGGAGCTGTTTTTT
cdr3_aa: CASSRGTLTGELFF
clone_size: .
v_call: TRBV7-3
d_call: .
j_call: TRBJ2-2

cdr3_nt: TGTGCCAGTAGCACCCTCCGGGCCAGGGTAGGGGAAAAACTGTTTTTT
cdr3_aa: CASSTLRARVGEKLFF
clone_size: .
v_call: TRBV19
d_call: .
j_call: TRBJ1-4

cdr3_nt: TGTGCCAGCACGGGCGGGGCGGATAGATACAATGAGCAGTTCTTC
cdr3_aa: CASTGGADRYNEQFF
clone_size: .
v_call: TRBV7-6
d_call: .
j_call: TRBJ2-1

cdr3_nt: TGTGCCAGCAGCGACGGGACATTCTCCACTGAAGCTTTCTTT
cdr3_aa: CASSDGTFSTEAFF
clone_size: .
v_call: TRBV2
d_call: .
j_call: TRBJ1-1

cdr3_nt: TGTGCCAACACGAGGGACACCCCCATGGGAAAACTGTTTTTT
cdr3_aa: CANTRDTPMGKLFF
clone_size: .
v_call: TRBV2
d_call: .
j_call: TRBJ1-4

cdr3_nt: TGCGCCAGCAGCACACAGGGGGGCGCTGAAGCTTTCTTT
cdr3_aa: CASSTQGGAEAFF
clone_size: .
v_call: TRBV5-1
d_call: TRBD1
j_call: TRBJ1-1

cdr3_nt: TGCAGTGCCGCCTTTAGGGGTGGCTACACCTTC
cdr3_aa: CSAAFRGGYTF
clone_size: few
v_call: TRBV20-1
d_call: .
j_call: TRBJ1-2

cdr3_nt: TGCGCCAGCAGCCAAGATCGTGGGCCCGGGGAGCTGTTTTTT
cdr3_aa: CASSQDRGPGELFF
clone_size: .
v_call: TRBV4-1
d_call: .
j_call: TRBJ2-2

cdr3_nt: TGTGCCAGCAGCGAGACCCCCTTCGGATACGAGCAGTACTTC
cdr3_aa: CASSETPFGYEQYF
clone_size: few
v_call: TRBV9
d_call: .
j_call: TRBJ2-7

cdr3_nt: TGTGCCTGGAGCCAACCAGGTTTCAATGAGCAGTTCTTC
cdr3_aa: CAWSQPGFNEQFF
clone_size: .
v_call: TRBV30
d_call: .
j_call: TRBJ2-1

cdr3_nt: TGTGCCAGCAGCCAACCCGGGGACAGGGCCTACGAGCAGTACTTC
cdr3_aa: CASSQPGDRAYEQYF
clone_size: .
v_call: TRBV4-2
d_call: TRBD1
j_call: TRBJ2-7

cdr3_nt: TGTGCCAGCAGAGGACTTACCTACGAGCAGTACTTC
cdr3_aa: CASRGLTYEQYF
clone_size: .
v_call: TRBV6-1
d_call: .
j_call: TRBJ2-7

cdr3_nt: TGCAGTGCCTCCCATACCGAGCAGTACTTC
cdr3_aa: CSASHTEQYF
clone_size: .
v_call: TRBV20-1
d_call: .
j_call: TRBJ2-7

cdr3_nt: TGTGCCAGCAGCCGATTAGCGGGAGAGGATGAGGGTGAGCAGTTCTTC
cdr3_aa: CASSRLAGEDEGEQFF
clone_size: .
v_call: TRBV4-2
d_call: TRBD2
j_call: TRBJ2-1

cdr3_nt: TGTGCCAGTAGCGACACAGGGGGCGCGGCAGATACGCAGTATTTT
cdr3_aa: CASSDTGGAADTQYF
clone_size: .
v_call: TRBV19
d_call: TRBD1
j_call: TRBJ2-3

cdr3_nt: TGTGCCTGGAGTGTAAAACCCCGGGACACCGGGGAGCTGTTTTTT
cdr3_aa: CAWSVKPRDTGELFF
clone_size: many
v_call: TRBV30
d_call: .
j_call: TRBJ2-2

cdr3_nt: TGTGCCAGCAGCTTAGTTTTATCTGAAGCTTTCTTT
cdr3_aa: CASSLVLSEAFF
clone_size: .
v_call: TRBV7-8
d_call: .
j_call: TRBJ1-1

cdr3_nt: TGTGCCAGCAGGGGCGGAGGGAGCTATGGCTACACCTTC
cdr3_aa: CASRGGGSYGYTF
clone_size: .
v_call: TRBV28
d_call: .
j_call: TRBJ1-2

cdr3_nt: TGTGCCAGCAGCTTATCTGGGACGAGGGTAGCAGATACGCAGTATTTT
cdr3_aa: CASSLSGTRVADTQYF
clone_size: few
v_call: TRBV11-2
d_call: .
j_call: TRBJ2-3

cdr3_nt: TGTGCCAGCAGTCTTGGGACAGGGGGCGCGAAAAGTGAAAAACTGTTTTTT
cdr3_aa: CASSLGTGGAKSEKLFF
clone_size: .
v_call: TRBV27
d_call: TRBD1
j_call: TRBJ1-4

cdr3_nt: TGTGCCAGCAGCCTGGGGGTAGGGGCATCTGGAAACACCATATATTTT
cdr3_aa: CASSLGVGASGNTIYF
clone_size: .
v_call: TRBV4-2
d_call: .
j_call: TRBJ1-3

cdr3_nt: TGCGCCAGCAGCACCCGCGAAGGGAGCACAGATACGCAGTATTTT
cdr3_aa: CASSTREGSTDTQYF
clone_size: .
v_call: TRBV4-1
d_call: .
j_call: TRBJ2-3

cdr3_nt: TGTGCCAGCAGCCAATCCCCGGGACAGCCCCAGCATTTT
cdr3_aa: CASSQSPGQPQHF
clone_size: .
v_call: TRBV16
d_call: .
j_call: TRBJ1-5

cdr3_nt: TGTGCCAGCGCGCAGGCGGATTCACCCCTCCACTTT
cdr3_aa: CASAQADSPLHF
clone_size: .
v_call: TRBV9
d_call: .
j_call: TRBJ1-6

cdr3_nt: TGTGCCAGCAGGGACGCCGGGGGACTCTCCATCAATGAGCAGTTCTTC
cdr3_aa: CASRDAGGLSINEQFF
clone_size: few
v_call: TRBV11-2
d_call: .
j_call: TRBJ2-1

cdr3_nt: TGCGCCAGCAGCGGGGGACAGGGACGCACAGATACGCAGTATTTT
cdr3_aa: CASSGGQGRTDTQYF
clone_size: .
v_call: TRBV5-1
d_call: TRBD1
j_call: TRBJ2-3

cdr3_nt: TGTGCCACCAGCAGACTACAGGGCCTTAATGAAAAACTGTTTTTT
cdr3_aa: CATSRLQGLNEKLFF
clone_size: few
v_call: TRBV15
d_call: .
j_call: TRBJ1-4

cdr3_nt: TGTGCCTGGAGTGCTAGCACAGATACGCAGTATTTT
cdr3_aa: CAWSASTDTQYF
clone_size: .
v_call: TRBV30
d_call: .
j_call: TRBJ2-3

cdr3_nt: TGTGCCAGCAGCTTTGGGACTGCCATTTACAATGAGCAGTTCTTC
cdr3_aa: CASSFGTAIYNEQFF
clone_size: once
v_call: TRBV5-4
d_call: .
j_call: TRBJ2-1

cdr3_nt: TGTGCCAGCAGTGACGGCCAGGCCTCTGGAAACACCATATATTTT
cdr3_aa: CASSDGQASGNTIYF
clone_size: few
v_call: TRBV6-1
d_call: .
j_call: TRBJ1-3

cdr3_nt: TGCGCCAGCAGCTTGGGGACTAGTACTGGTGCAGATACGCAGTATTTT
cdr3_aa: CASSLGTSTGADTQYF
clone_size: .
v_call: TRBV5-1
d_call: TRBD2
j_call: TRBJ2-3

cdr3_nt: TGTGCCAGCAGTGTCTCTACGAACACCGGGGAGCTGTTTTTT
cdr3_aa: CASSVSTNTGELFF
clone_size: .
v_call: TRBV6-5
d_call: .
j_call: TRBJ2-2

cdr3_nt: TGTGCCAGTAGAGGAGATTTCTATGGCTACACCTTC
cdr3_aa: CASRGDFYGYTF
clone_size: .
v_call: TRBV19
d_call: .
j_call: TRBJ1-2

cdr3_nt: TGTGCCAGCAGCTTGTCCAGGCTGAACACCGGGGAGCTGTTTTTT
cdr3_aa: CASSLSRLNTGELFF
clone_size: once
v_call: TRBV5-4
d_call: .
j_call: TRBJ2-2

cdr3_nt: TGTGCCAGCAGCGTAGACAGCAACTATGGCTACACCTTC
cdr3_aa: CASSVDSNYGYTF
clone_size: .
v_call: TRBV9
d_call: .
j_call: TRBJ1-2

cdr3_nt: TGTGCCAGCAGCCAAGGCGAGTCGGAGGCAGAGACCCAGTACTTC
cdr3_aa: CASSQGESEAETQYF
clone_size: .
v_call: TRBV4-2
d_call: .
j_call: TRBJ2-5

cdr3_nt: TGTGCCAGCTCACCAACGGGGGGGACGGATACGCAGTATTTT
cdr3_aa: CASSPTGGTDTQYF
clone_size: .
v_call: TRBV18
d_call: TRBD2
j_call: TRBJ2-3

cdr3_nt: TGCAGTTGGGGAGGAGTAGATACGCAGTATTTT
cdr3_aa: CSWGGVDTQYF
clone_size: .
v_call: TRBV20-1
d_call: .
j_call: TRBJ2-3

cdr3_nt: TGTGCCAGCAGTTCCCCGGGTAGCGGGAGGAGTACCGGGGAGCTGTTTTTT
cdr3_aa: CASSSPGSGRSTGELFF
clone_size: .
v_call: TRBV28
d_call: TRBD2
j_call: TRBJ2-2

cdr3_nt: TGTGCCAGCTCCGACAGGAGACTCTCAACTAATGAAAAACTGTTTTTT
cdr3_aa: CASSDRRLSTNEKLFF
clone_size: .
v_call: TRBV18
d_call: .
j_call: TRBJ1-4

cdr3_nt: TGTGCCAGCTCACCACAGGGGGCCTTTGAAGCTTTCTTT
cdr3_aa: CASSPQGAFEAFF
clone_size: once
v_call: TRBV18
d_call: TRBD1
j_call: TRBJ1-1

cdr3_nt: TGTGCCTGGAGACCGACTAGCGGGATGGGGTACGGCACAGATACGCAGTATTTT
cdr3_aa: CAWRPTSGMGYGTDTQYF
clone_size: .
v_call: TRBV30
d_call: TRBD2
j_call: TRBJ2-3

cdr3_nt: TGTGCCAGCAGTTTAGCGGGAGGGATCTACGAGCAGTACTTC
cdr3_aa: CASSLAGGIYEQYF
clone_size: .
v_call: TRBV28
d_call: TRBD2
j_call: TRBJ2-7

cdr3_nt: TGTGCCAGCAGCCCAGAGTTCTGGGGGGCTTCTGGCAAAAACATTCAGTACTTC
cdr3_aa: CASSPEFWGASGKNIQYF
clone_size: .
v_call: TRBV7-9
d_call: .
j_call: TRBJ2-4

cdr3_nt: TGTGCCAGCACCACATTAGGGACTAGCGGGACGTCGGAGCAGTTCTTC
cdr3_aa: CASTTLGTSGTSEQFF
clone_size: .
v_call: TRBV28
d_call: TRBD2
j_call: TRBJ2-1

cdr3_nt: TGTGCCAGCAGCTCGGGACTAGCGGGATCTGGGGCCAACGTCCTGACTTTC
cdr3_aa: CASSSGLAGSGANVLTF
clone_size: few
v_call: TRBV7-6
d_call: TRBD2
j_call: TRBJ2-6

cdr3_nt: TGTGCCAGCAGCTCTCCCCCGACGGGGCCGAGTTACAATGAGCAGTTCTTC
cdr3_aa: CASSSPPTGPSYNEQFF
clone_size: many
v_call: TRBV7-9
d_call: .
j_call: TRBJ2-1

cdr3_nt: TGTGCCTGGAGTGCTTGGGCGGGAACTAACTATGGCTACACCTTC
cdr3_aa: CAWSAWAGTNYGYTF
clone_size: few
v_call: TRBV30
d_call: .
j_call: TRBJ1-2

cdr3_nt: TGTGCCAGCAGCCCGGGACATCTCTACGAGCAGTACTTC
cdr3_aa: CASSPGHLYEQYF
clone_size: .
v_call: TRBV5-5
d_call: .
j_call: TRBJ2-7

cdr3_nt: TGTGCCAGCAGCTTGGGCCCTGCGGAAAACTACGAGCAGTACTTC
cdr3_aa: CASSLGPAENYEQYF
clone_size: .
v_call: TRBV5-4
d_call: .
j_call: TRBJ2-7